The sequence of this TCR beta chain was determined in a study of blood T cell repertoires in COVID-19. The germline V and J ends were trimmed by 0 bases and 0 bases, with 17 bases remaining between them. The germline gives CDR1 LNHDA, CDR2 SQIVND (reference sequence). CDR3 length: 18 amino acids. Clones were read by immunoSEQ multiplex PCR, and TCRdb kept only the in-frame ones, dropping some. The data contain approximately 450,000 clones, around 90% of them singletons. The chain has TRBV19 and TRBJ1-1; no firm D call. The clonotype originates from a woman in her late teens or twenties with acute COVID-19. The sample consisted of PBMCs or T cells enriched from blood (not recorded which). Written as DNA, the CDR3 is TGTGCCAGTAGTATAGATCGCGGGATGGTGGGCATGAACACTGAAGCTTTCTTT. Residues: CASSIDRGMVGMNTEAFF.